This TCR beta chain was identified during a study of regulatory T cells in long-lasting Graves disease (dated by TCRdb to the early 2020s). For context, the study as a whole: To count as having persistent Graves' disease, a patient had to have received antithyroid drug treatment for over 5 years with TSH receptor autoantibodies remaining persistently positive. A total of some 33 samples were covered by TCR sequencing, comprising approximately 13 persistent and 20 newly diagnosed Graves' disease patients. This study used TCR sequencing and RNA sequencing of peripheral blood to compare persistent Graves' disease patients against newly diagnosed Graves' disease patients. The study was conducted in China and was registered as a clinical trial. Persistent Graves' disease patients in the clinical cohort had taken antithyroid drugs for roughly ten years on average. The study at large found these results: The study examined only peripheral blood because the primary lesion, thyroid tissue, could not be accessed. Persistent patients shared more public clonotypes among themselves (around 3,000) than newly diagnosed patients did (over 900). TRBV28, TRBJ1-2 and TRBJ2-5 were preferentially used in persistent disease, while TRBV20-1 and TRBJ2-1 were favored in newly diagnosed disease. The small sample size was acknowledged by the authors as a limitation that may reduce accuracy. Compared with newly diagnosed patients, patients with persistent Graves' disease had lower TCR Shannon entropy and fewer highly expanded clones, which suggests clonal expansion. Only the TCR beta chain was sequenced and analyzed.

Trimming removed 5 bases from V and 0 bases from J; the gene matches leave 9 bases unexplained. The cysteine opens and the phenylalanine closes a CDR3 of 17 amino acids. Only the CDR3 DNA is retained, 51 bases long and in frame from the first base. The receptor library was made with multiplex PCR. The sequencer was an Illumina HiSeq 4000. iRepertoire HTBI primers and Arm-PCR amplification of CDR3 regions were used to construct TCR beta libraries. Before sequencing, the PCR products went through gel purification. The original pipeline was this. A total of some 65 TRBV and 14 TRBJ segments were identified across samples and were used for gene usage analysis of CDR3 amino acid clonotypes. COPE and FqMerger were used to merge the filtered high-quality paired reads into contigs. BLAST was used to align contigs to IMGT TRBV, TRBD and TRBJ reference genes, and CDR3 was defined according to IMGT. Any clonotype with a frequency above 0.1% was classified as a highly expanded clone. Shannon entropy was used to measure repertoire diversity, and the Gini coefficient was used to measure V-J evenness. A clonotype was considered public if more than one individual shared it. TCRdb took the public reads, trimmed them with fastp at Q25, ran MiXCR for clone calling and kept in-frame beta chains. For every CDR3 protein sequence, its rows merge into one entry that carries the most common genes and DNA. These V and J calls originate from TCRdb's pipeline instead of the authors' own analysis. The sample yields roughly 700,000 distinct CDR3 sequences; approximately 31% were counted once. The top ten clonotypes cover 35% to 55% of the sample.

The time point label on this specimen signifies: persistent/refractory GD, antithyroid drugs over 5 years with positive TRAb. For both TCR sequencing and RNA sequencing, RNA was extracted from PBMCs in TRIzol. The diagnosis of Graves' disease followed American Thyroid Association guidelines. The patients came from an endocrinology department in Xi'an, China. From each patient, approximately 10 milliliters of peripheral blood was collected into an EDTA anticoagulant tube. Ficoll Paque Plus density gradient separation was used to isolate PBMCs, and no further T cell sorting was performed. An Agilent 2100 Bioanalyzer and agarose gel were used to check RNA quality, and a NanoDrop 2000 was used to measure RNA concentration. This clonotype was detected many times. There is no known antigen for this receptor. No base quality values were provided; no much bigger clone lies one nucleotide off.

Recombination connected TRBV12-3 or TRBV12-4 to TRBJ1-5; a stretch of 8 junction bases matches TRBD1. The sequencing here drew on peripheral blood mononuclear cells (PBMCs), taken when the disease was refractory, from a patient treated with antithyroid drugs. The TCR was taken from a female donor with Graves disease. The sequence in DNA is TGTGCCAGCAGTCCCCGGACAGGGCCGAATAGCAATCAGCCCCAGCATTTT. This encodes CASSPRTGPNSNQPQHF.